The 25 T cell receptor beta chains in this list originate from one sample, sequenced in a study of shared clonotypes between healthy human individuals. The table came from immunoSEQ multiplex PCR; TCRdb's copy has only in-frame clones and leaves some out. The sample comprises millions of clones, just over 90% of which are singletons, and about 0.13% rests with the top ten. Sequencing was done on a sample of naive CD4+ T cells sorted from blood. Subset of the sample: CD45RA+ positively selected. All receptors come from a man aged 18 to 30 in good health.

CDR3: CARRRDPGSEKLFF. In nucleotides, the CDR3 is TGTGCCAGAAGACGCGACCCCGGGAGTGAAAAACTGTTTTTT. The chain carries TRBV5-3 and TRBJ1-4; no firm D call. TRBV5-3 is an open reading frame, and its role is uncertain. V lost 5 bases, J lost 7 bases, and 15 bases lay in between. The CDR3 runs to 14 residues.

CDR3 protein: CASSPLVPREGTEAFF. CDR3 DNA: TGTGCCAGCTCACCACTCGTCCCCAGGGAGGGCACTGAAGCTTTCTTT. The rearrangement uses TRBV18 and TRBJ1-1; D might be TRBD1 (5 bases). This CDR3 spans 16 amino acids. From germline, CDR1 is KGHSH and CDR2 LQKENI. V gave up 1 base and J gave up 4 bases, with 16 bases separating them.

The gene calls are TRBV19 and TRBJ1-1; 9 nucleotides align to TRBD1. Unmatched junction bases numbered 6, after V lost 4 bases and J lost 9 bases. The CDR3 runs to 13 residues. Germline V gene lookup returns CDR1 LNHDA and CDR2 SQIVND (reference sequence). This CDR3 reads CASSTGQGGKAFF. The CDR3 DNA reads as TGTGCCAGTAGTACGGGACAGGGAGGGAAAGCTTTCTTT.

The chain is built from TRBV28 and TRBJ1-5; maybe TRBD1 (6 bases). The germline CDR1 and CDR2 sequences are MDHEN and SYDVKM. This CDR3 comprises 17 residues. Between the trimmed V and J ends, which lost 6 bases and 4 bases, there was a span of 22 bases. In DNA, the CDR3 is TGTGCCAGCAGCCTGGACAGCATCCCCGGGGGGAATCAGCCCCAGCATTTT. This translates into CASSLDSIPGGNQPQHF.

CDR3 region: CASRTGWRATADEQYF. The CDR3 DNA reads TGTGCCAGTAGGACTGGATGGCGGGCAACGGCGGACGAGCAGTACTTC. This chain joins TRBV19 and TRBJ2-7; the D gene is possibly TRBD2 (5 bases). This CDR3 region has 16 residues. CDR1 and CDR2 (germline): LNHDA, SQIVND (reference sequence). V was cut by 6 bases and J by 5 bases, with 23 bases left in between.

This sequence joins TRBV27 and TRBJ1-4; 8 bases match TRBD1. After removal of 7 bases from V and 5 bases from J, the junction contained 6 bases not matched to a gene. The CDR3 is 14 amino acids. Germline loops: CDR1 MNHEY, CDR2 SMNVEV (reference sequence). The CDR3 DNA sequence: TGTGCCAGCACCCCGGACAGGGAGAATGAAAAACTGTTTTTT. Its translation is CASTPDRENEKLFF.

The rearrangement joins TRBV30 to TRBJ2-1, with D perhaps assigned TRBD1 or TRBD2 (6 bases each). V lost 0 bases to trimming and J lost 12 bases, with 18 bases between them. Germline loops: CDR1 GTSNPN, CDR2 SVGIG (reference sequence). This CDR3 is built from 14 residues. CDR3 sequence (DNA): TGTGCCTGGAGTGTACAGGGAGGCCAGTATGGGCAGTTCTTC. It codes for CAWSVQGGQYGQFF.

This chain joins TRBV19 and TRBJ1-6; 8 bases agree with TRBD1. The ends lost 6 bases at V and 5 bases at J; junction bases unmatched: 3. Germline V gives CDR1 LNHDA, CDR2 SQIVND (reference sequence). CDR3 length equals 14 residues. The chain's CDR3 is CASSQTGDNSPLHF. The CDR3, as DNA: TGTGCCAGTAGCCAGACAGGGGATAATTCACCCCTCCACTTT.

V and J are TRBV5-1 and TRBJ2-2, with TRBD2 as a possible D gene (6 bases). From germline, CDR1 is SGHRS and CDR2 YFSETQ. Trimming left V 0 bases short and J 4 bases short, with 13 bases between. The CDR3 sequence is 16 residues long. The CDR3 nucleotides are TGCGCCAGCAGCTTGGATGGCGGGGAGGTCACCGGGGAGCTGTTTTTT. Protein product: CASSLDGGEVTGELFF.

The rearrangement links TRBV5-6 to TRBJ1-6; 8 nucleotides line up with TRBD1. Trimming at V came to 4 bases and at J to 10 bases, leaving 4 bases not matched to a gene. CDR3 size: 13 residues. Germline V gene sequence: CDR1 SGHDT, CDR2 YYEEEE. CDR3: CASSPDRDSPLHF. The CDR3 DNA is TGTGCCAGCAGCCCGGACAGGGACTCACCCCTCCACTTT.

This chain connects TRBV7-9 to TRBJ2-1; D may correspond to TRBD1 or TRBD2 (5 bases each). This CDR3 contains 15 residues. Trimming pared 5 bases from V and 3 bases from J, leaving 14 bases between. In germline, CDR1 is SEHNR, CDR2 FQNEAQ (reference sequence). The CDR3 spells CASSPLGVFYNEQFF. The CDR3, as DNA: TGTGCCAGCAGCCCCCTGGGGGTCTTCTACAATGAGCAGTTCTTC.

Regarding this clone: One end of the junction fails to match germline, which may point to a read error. The CDR3 loop reads CASSPEDTGELFF. Written as DNA, the CDR3 is TGTGCTAGCAGCCCAGAGGACACCGGGGAGCTGTTTTTT. The chain combines TRBV7-7 with TRBJ2-2, with D unresolved. The length of the CDR3 is 13 residues. CDR1 and CDR2 from the germline V gene are SSHAT and FNYEAQ (reference sequence).

The V gene is TRBV7-2, the J gene TRBJ2-5; D is unclear. In germline, CDR1 is SGHTA, CDR2 FQGNSA. V was cut by 1 base and J by 5 bases, with 14 bases left in between. The CDR3 consists of 15 residues. The CDR3 region is CASSLEPGRGETQYF. The CDR3, as DNA: TGTGCCAGCAGCTTAGAGCCGGGCCGAGGTGAGACCCAGTACTTC.

The V gene is TRBV12-5, the J gene TRBJ2-3, with no clear D. Trimming took off 0 bases at V and 2 bases at J, with 12 bases between the two ends. The CDR3 sequence is 16 residues long. Germline CDR1 LGHNT, CDR2 FRNRAP. The CDR3 coding sequence is TGTGCTAGTGGTTTGGTACTTGGGGTAGACACAGATACGCAGTATTTT. Its protein is CASGLVLGVDTDTQYF.

The chain recombines TRBV14 with TRBJ2-5, with D possibly called TRBD1 or TRBD2 (5 bases each). Germline V CDR1 and CDR2: SGHDN, FVKESK. The CDR3 consists of 14 residues. V was pared by 1 base and J by 7 bases, with 13 bases between. The CDR3 DNA sequence: TGTGCCAGCAGCCAAGGGGGACCGCAGGGGACCCAGTACTTC. The encoded protein is CASSQGGPQGTQYF.

The chain links TRBV5-8 to TRBJ2-1; 10 bases align to TRBD2. This CDR3 is built from 15 residues. The ends lost 4 bases at V and 5 bases at J; junction bases unmatched: 6. Germline V gene sequence: CDR1 SGHTS, CDR2 YDEGEE. CDR3 sequence (DNA): TGTGCCAGCAGCCCTAGGACTAGCGGCCACAATGAGCAGTTCTTC. This encodes CASSPRTSGHNEQFF.

CDR3 loop: CASSHLPGLADYNEQFF. In nucleotides, the CDR3 is TGTGCCAGCAGCCACCTACCGGGACTAGCGGACTACAATGAGCAGTTCTTC. V usage is TRBV11-2 and J usage is TRBJ2-1, with 11 bases identical to TRBD2. The CDR3 consists of 17 residues. V lost 5 bases to trimming and J lost 3 bases; unmatched junction nucleotides: 9. CDR1 is SGHAT and CDR2 is FQNNGV in the germline V gene.

V usage is TRBV18 and J usage is TRBJ2-2, with a possible D match to TRBD1 (6 bases). The CDR3 runs 18 residues. CDR1 KGHSH and CDR2 LQKENI come from the germline V gene. Trimming removed 2 bases from V and 2 bases from J, with 18 bases in between. The CDR3 here is CASSPYRAGGINTGELFF. The CDR3 coding sequence is TGTGCCAGCTCACCATACAGGGCTGGCGGAATCAACACCGGGGAGCTGTTTTTT.

The rearrangement joins TRBV30 to TRBJ1-2; 9 positions match TRBD1. Trimming took 0 bases from V and 5 from J; bases not matched to a gene: 10. The germline V gene encodes CDR1 GTSNPN and CDR2 SVGIG (reference sequence). CDR3 length equals 16 residues. CDR3 bases: TGTGCCTGGAGTGTCACCGGGACAGGGCACTTTTATGGCTACACCTTC. This sequence encodes CAWSVTGTGHFYGYTF. The whole variable domain, remainder taken from reference TRBV30 and TRBJ1-2, is SQTIHQWPATLVQPVGSPLSLECTVEGTSNPNLYWYRQAAGRGLQLLFYSVGIGQISSEVPQNLSASRPQDRQFILSSKKLLLSDSGFYLCAWSVTGTGHFYGYTFGSGTRLTVV.

The CDR3 region is CASSRTRGANQPQHF. CDR3 coding DNA: TGTGCCAGCAGCCGGACCAGAGGGGCCAATCAGCCCCAGCATTTT. This rearrangement joins TRBV11-2 to TRBJ1-5; maybe TRBD1 (5 bases). Germline CDR1 reads SGHAT; CDR2 reads FQNNGV. The CDR3 is 15 residues long. The ends were cut back, 5 bases at V and 3 bases at J, with 14 bases in the middle.

The V call is TRBV2, the J call TRBJ2-1; TRBD2 matches at 14 bases. The germline CDR1 and CDR2 sequences are SNHLY and FYNNEI. V lost 6 bases, J lost 4 bases, and 11 bases stayed unmatched. There are 18 residues in the CDR3. The CDR3 reads CASREQGGLAGDYNEQFF. In DNA, the CDR3 is TGTGCCAGCAGGGAACAGGGGGGACTAGCGGGAGATTACAATGAGCAGTTCTTC.

The chain couples TRBV18 to TRBJ1-2; no clear D gene. The ends were cut back, 4 bases at V and 5 bases at J, with 17 bases in the middle. Germline V gene sequence: CDR1 KGHSH, CDR2 LQKENI. The CDR3 extends over 15 amino acids. The CDR3 sequence: CASSQGSTGGYGYTF. CDR3 in DNA: TGTGCCAGCTCACAAGGCAGCACCGGTGGGTATGGCTACACCTTC.

The gene calls are TRBV13 and TRBJ2-7; D ambiguous. V lost 4 bases and J lost 2, with 6 bases in between. This CDR3 region has 12 residues. Germline CDR1 PRHDT, CDR2 FYEKMQ (reference sequence). The CDR3 reads CASSSQAYEQYF. CDR3 nucleotide sequence: TGTGCCAGCAGCTCGCAGGCCTACGAGCAGTACTTC.

The rearrangement links TRBV19 to TRBJ2-5; D is uncertain. There are 14 residues in the CDR3. Deletions cut 2 bases from V and 2 bases from J, with 9 bases between. Germline lookup yields CDR1 LNHDA and CDR2 SQIVND (reference sequence). CDR3 DNA: TGTGCCAGTAGTATATCCTGGTCTCAAGAGACCCAGTACTTC. Translated, it gives CASSISWSQETQYF.

The chain links TRBV30 to TRBJ2-1; 7 bases line up with TRBD2. This CDR3 has 13 residues. Trimming cost V 2 bases and J 7 bases; bases outside gene matches: 5. The V gene's germline CDR1 is GTSNPN and CDR2 SVGIG (reference sequence). The chain's CDR3 is CAWSTGTINEQFF. CDR3 nucleotide sequence: TGTGCCTGGAGTACCGGGACTATTAATGAGCAGTTCTTC.